The source of this TCR beta chain is a study of blood T cell repertoires in COVID-19. This CDR3 is built from 18 residues. From germline, CDR1 is MGHRA and CDR2 YSYEKL. Germline trimming cut 1 base from V and 6 bases from J; bases unmatched to any gene: 12. Profiled with immunoSEQ multiplex PCR; TCRdb holds only in-frame clones, not every one. Of approximately 86,000 clones listed, 80% were seen once; the top ten hold over 9%. This clonotype was obtained from a woman between 65 and 79 years old with acute or convalescent COVID-19. The chain recombines TRBV4-1 with TRBJ2-1; 10 bases map to TRBD2. The sequenced material came from peripheral blood. CDR3 sequence (DNA): TGCGCCAGCAGCCAAGGATACGGGCTAGCGGGAGAATTCAATGAGCAGTTCTTC. As protein: CASSQGYGLAGEFNEQFF.